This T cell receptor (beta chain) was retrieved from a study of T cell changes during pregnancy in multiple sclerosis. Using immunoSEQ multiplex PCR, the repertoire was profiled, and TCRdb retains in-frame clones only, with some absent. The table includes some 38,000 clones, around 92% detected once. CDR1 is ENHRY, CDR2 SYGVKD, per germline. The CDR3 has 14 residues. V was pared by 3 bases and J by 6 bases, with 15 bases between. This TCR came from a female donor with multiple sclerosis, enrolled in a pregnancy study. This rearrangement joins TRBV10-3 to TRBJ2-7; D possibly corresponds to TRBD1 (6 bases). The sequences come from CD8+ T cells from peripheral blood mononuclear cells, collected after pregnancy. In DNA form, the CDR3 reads TGTGCCATCAGTGAATCAGGGGAGTTGGTCGAGCAGTACTTC. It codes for CAISESGELVEQYF.